The 4 T cell receptor beta chains below were found in one sample sequenced in a study of cytotoxic CD8 clonotypes in ibrutinib-treated CLL. Profiled with immunoSEQ multiplex PCR; TCRdb holds only in-frame clones, not every one. This table holds some 150,000 clones, roughly 80% found once. The sequences come from PBMCs, collected after 12 months of ibrutinib treatment. These receptors were collected from a human donor with chronic lymphocytic leukemia.

The chain combines TRBV7-2 with TRBJ2-7, with 14 positions matching TRBD2. This CDR3 comprises 16 residues. V shed 5 bases, J shed 2 bases, and the junction held 5 bases outside the gene matches. Per the germline V gene, CDR1 is SGHTA and CDR2 is FQGNSA. CDR3 DNA sequence: TGTGCCAGCAGCCCTGGGGGACTAGCGGGAGCCTACGAGCAGTACTTC. Protein: CASSPGGLAGAYEQYF.

This clone was detected only once. The chain carries TRBV6-5 and TRBJ2-3, with 8 bases that match TRBD2. Germline V gene lookup returns CDR1 MNHEY and CDR2 SVGAGI. This CDR3 is 15 amino acids long. V lost 4 bases and J lost 5; bases outside the gene matches: 8. CDR3 nucleotides: TGTGCCAGCAGTTTGGCCGGGGGGGCCGGAGATACGCAGTATTTT. Protein product: CASSLAGGAGDTQYF.

The V gene is TRBV18, the J gene TRBJ2-5, with 10 bases fitting TRBD2. With V trimmed by 6 bases and J by 5 bases, 6 bases remained unmatched. CDR3 length: 14 amino acids. The germline V gene encodes CDR1 KGHSH and CDR2 LQKENI. This CDR3 is CASSILAGVETQYF. CDR3 DNA: TGTGCCAGCTCGATCCTAGCGGGAGTCGAGACCCAGTACTTC.

The chain uses TRBV5-1 and TRBJ2-7; weak D call: TRBD1 (6 bases). This CDR3 has 16 amino acids. V was pared by 4 bases and J by 1 base, with 18 bases between. Germline CDR1 reads SGHRS; CDR2 reads YFSETQ. CDR3 amino acids: CASSPGTGSSSYEQYF. Here the CDR3 DNA reads TGCGCCAGCAGCCCGGGAACAGGGTCATCATCCTACGAGCAGTACTTC.